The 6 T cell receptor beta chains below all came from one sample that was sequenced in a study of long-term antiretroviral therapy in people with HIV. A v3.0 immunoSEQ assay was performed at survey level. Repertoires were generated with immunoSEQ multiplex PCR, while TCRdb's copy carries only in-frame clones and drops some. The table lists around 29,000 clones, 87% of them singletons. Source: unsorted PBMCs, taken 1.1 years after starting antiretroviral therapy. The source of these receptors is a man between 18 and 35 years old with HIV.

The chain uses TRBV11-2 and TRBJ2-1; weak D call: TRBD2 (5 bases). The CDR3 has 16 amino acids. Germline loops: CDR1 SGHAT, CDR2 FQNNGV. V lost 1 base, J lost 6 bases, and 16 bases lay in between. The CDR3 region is CASSLGPGGPSNEQFF. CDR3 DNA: TGTGCCAGCAGCTTAGGCCCTGGAGGCCCCTCCAATGAGCAGTTCTTC.

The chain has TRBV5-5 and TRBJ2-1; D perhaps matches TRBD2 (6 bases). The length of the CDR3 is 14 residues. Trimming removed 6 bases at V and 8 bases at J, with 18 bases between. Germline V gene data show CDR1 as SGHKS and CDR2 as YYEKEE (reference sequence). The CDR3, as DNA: TGTGCCAGCACCCGGGGGTCTGGAGGATATGAGCAGTTCTTC. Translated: CASTRGSGGYEQFF.

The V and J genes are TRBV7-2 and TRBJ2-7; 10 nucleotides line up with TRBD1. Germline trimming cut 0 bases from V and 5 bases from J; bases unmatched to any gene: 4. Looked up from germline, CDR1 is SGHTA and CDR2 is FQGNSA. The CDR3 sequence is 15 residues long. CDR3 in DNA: TGTGCCAGCAGCTTAGCGGGACAGGGGCTGAACGAGCAGTACTTC. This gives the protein CASSLAGQGLNEQYF.

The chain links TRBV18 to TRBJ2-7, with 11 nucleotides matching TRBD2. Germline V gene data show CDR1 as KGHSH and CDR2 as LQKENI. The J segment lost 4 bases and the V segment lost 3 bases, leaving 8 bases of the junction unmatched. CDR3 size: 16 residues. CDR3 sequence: CASSPGTSGGGYEQYF. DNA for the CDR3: TGTGCCAGCTCACCGGGGACTAGCGGAGGTGGGTACGAGCAGTACTTC.

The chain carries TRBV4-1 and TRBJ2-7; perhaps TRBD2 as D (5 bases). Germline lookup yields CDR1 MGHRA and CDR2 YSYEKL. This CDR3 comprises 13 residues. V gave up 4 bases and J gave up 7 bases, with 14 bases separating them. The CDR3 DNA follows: TGCGCCAGCAGCCCCGCGGAGTGGAGGGAGCAGTACTTC. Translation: CASSPAEWREQYF.

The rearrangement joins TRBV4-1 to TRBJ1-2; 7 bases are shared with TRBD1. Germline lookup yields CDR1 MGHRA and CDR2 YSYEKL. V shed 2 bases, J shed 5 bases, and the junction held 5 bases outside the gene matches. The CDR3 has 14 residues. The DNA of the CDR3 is TGCGCCAGCAGCCAACCGGGACAGCCATATGGCTACACCTTC. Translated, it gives CASSQPGQPYGYTF.